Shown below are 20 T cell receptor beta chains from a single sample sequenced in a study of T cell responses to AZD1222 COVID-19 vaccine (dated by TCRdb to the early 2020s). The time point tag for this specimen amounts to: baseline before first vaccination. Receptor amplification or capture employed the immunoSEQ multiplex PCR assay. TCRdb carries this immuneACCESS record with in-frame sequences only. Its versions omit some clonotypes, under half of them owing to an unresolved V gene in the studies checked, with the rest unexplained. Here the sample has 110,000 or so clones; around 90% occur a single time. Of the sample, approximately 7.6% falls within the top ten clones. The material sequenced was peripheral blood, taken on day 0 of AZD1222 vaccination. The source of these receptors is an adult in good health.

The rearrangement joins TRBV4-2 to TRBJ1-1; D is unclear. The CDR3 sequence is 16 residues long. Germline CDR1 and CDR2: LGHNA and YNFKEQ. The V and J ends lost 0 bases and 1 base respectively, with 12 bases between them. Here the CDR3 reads CASSQEPGYTNTEAFF. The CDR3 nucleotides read TGTGCCAGCAGCCAAGAGCCCGGGTACACGAACACTGAAGCTTTCTTT.

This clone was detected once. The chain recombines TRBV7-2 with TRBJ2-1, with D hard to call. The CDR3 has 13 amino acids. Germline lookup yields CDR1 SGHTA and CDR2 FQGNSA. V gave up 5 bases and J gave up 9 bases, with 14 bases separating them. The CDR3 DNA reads TGTGCCAGCAGCCCGACGAAAGGCGGTGAGCAGTTCTTC. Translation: CASSPTKGGEQFF.

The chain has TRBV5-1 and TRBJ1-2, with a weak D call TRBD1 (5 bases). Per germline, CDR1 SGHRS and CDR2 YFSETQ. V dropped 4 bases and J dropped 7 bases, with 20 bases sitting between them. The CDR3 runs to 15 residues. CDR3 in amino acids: CASSRTGGPPSGYTF. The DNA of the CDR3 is TGCGCCAGCAGCCGGACGGGGGGTCCTCCTAGTGGCTACACCTTC.

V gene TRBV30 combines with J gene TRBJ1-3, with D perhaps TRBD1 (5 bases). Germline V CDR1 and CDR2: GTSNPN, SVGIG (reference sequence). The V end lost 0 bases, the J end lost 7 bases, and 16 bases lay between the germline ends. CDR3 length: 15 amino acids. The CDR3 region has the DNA TGTGCCTGGAGTGTAGGGTGGGGCGGGGTGAACACCATATATTTT. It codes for CAWSVGWGGVNTIYF. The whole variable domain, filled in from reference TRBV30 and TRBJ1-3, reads SQTIHQWPATLVQPVGSPLSLECTVEGTSNPNLYWYRQAAGRGLQLLFYSVGIGQISSEVPQNLSASRPQDRQFILSSKKLLLSDSGFYLCAWSVGWGGVNTIYFGEGSWLTVV.

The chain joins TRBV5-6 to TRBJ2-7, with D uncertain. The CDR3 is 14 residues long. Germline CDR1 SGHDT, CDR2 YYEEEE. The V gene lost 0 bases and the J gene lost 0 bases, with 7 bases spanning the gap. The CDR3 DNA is TGTGCCAGCAGCTTGGACCCGAGCTCCTACGAGCAGTACTTC. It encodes CASSLDPSSYEQYF.

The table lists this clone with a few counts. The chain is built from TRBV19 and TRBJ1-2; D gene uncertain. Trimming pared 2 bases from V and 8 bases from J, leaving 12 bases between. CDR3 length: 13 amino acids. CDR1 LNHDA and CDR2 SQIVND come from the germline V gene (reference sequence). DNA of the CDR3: TGTGCCAGTAGTATACGGTGGCGGGAAGGCTACACCTTC. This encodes CASSIRWREGYTF.

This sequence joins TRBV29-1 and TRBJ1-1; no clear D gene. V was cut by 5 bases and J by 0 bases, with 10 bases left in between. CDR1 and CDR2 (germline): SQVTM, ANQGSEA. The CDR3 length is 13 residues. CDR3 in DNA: TGCAGCGTTCGAGCCAGCCTGAACACTGAAGCTTTCTTT. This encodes CSVRASLNTEAFF.

The CDR3 DNA follows: TGCGCCAGCAGCCAAGAAGAGGGGTCCCATCAGCCCCAGCATTTT. Encoded protein: CASSQEEGSHQPQHF. V usage is TRBV4-3 and J usage is TRBJ1-5; tentative D call: TRBD1 (5 bases). In germline, CDR1 is LGHNA, CDR2 YSLEER. The CDR3 spans 15 residues. V gave up 0 bases and J gave up 5 bases, with 11 bases separating them.

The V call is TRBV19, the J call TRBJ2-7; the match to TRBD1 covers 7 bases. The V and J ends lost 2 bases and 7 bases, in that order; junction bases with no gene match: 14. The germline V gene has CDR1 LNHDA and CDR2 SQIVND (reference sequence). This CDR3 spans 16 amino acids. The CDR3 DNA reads TGTGCCAGTAGTATAAACAGGGGCTTGTCCCAGTTGGAGCAGTACTTC. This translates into CASSINRGLSQLEQYF.

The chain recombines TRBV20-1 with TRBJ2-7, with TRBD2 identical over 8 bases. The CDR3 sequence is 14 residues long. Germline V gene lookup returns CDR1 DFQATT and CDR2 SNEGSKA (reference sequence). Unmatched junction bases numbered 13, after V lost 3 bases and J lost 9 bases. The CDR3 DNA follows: TGCAGTGCTAGTAACCTAGCGGGCTTTTTTGGGCAGTACTTC. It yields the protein CSASNLAGFFGQYF.

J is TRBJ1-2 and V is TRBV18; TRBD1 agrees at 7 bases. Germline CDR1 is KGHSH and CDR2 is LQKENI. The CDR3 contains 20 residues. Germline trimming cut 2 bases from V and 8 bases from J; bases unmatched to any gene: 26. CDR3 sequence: CASSPMSKVAGGATSPGYTF. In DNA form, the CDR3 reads TGTGCCAGCTCACCAATGAGTAAGGTGGCAGGGGGGGCAACTTCGCCCGGCTACACCTTC.

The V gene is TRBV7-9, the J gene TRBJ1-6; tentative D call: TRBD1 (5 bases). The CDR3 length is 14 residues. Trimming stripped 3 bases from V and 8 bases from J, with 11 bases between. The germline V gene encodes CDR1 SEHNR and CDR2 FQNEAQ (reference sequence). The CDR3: CASSFWGFDSPLHF. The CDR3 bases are TGTGCCAGCAGCTTTTGGGGGTTTGATTCACCCCTCCACTTT.

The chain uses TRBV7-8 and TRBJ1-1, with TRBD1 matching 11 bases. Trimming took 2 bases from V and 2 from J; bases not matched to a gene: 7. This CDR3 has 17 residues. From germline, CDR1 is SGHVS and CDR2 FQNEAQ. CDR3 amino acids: CASSLTGTGGGNTEAFF. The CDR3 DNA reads TGTGCCAGCAGCTTAACAGGGACAGGGGGTGGAAACACTGAAGCTTTCTTT.

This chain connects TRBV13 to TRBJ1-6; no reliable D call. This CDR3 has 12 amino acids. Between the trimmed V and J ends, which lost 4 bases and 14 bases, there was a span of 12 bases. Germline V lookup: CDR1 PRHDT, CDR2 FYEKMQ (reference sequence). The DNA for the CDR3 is TGTGCCAGCAGCTCTCCAGGCGTCGCCCTCCACTTT. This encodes CASSSPGVALHF.

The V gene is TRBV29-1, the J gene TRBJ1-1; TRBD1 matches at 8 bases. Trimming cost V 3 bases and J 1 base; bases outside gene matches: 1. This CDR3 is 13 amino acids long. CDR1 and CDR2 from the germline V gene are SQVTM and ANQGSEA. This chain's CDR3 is CSVEGQENTEAFF. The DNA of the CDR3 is TGCAGCGTTGAGGGACAGGAGAACACTGAAGCTTTCTTT.

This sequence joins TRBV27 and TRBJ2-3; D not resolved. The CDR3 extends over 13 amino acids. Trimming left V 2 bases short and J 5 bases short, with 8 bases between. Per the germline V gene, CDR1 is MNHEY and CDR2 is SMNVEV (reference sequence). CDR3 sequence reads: CASSLAEGDTQYF. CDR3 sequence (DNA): TGTGCCAGCAGTTTAGCCGAAGGAGATACGCAGTATTTT.

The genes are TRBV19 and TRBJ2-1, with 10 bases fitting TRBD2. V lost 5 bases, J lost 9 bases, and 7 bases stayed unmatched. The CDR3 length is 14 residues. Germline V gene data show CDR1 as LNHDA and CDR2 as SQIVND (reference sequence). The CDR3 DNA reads TGTGCCAGTAGTTCTAGCGGGAGAGGAGGTGAGCAGTTCTTC. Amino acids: CASSSSGRGGEQFF.

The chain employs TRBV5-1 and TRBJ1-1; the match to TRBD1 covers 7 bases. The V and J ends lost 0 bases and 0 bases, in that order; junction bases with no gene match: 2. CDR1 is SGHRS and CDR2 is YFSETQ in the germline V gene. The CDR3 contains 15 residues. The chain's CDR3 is CASSLAGGMNTEAFF. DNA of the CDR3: TGCGCCAGCAGCTTGGCAGGGGGGATGAACACTGAAGCTTTCTTT.

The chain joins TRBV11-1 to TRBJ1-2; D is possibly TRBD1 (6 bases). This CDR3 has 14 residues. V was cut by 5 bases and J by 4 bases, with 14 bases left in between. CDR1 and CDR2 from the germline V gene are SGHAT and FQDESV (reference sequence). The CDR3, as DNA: TGTGCCAGCAGCCCCCGAGGGGGGGCCTATGGCTACACCTTC. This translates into CASSPRGGAYGYTF.

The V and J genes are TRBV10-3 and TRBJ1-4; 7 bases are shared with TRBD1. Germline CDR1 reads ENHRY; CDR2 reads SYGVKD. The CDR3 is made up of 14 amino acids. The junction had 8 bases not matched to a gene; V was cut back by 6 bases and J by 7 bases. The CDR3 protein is CAISAGQSIEKLFF. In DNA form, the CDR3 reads TGTGCCATCAGCGCGGGACAGAGTATTGAAAAACTGTTTTTT.